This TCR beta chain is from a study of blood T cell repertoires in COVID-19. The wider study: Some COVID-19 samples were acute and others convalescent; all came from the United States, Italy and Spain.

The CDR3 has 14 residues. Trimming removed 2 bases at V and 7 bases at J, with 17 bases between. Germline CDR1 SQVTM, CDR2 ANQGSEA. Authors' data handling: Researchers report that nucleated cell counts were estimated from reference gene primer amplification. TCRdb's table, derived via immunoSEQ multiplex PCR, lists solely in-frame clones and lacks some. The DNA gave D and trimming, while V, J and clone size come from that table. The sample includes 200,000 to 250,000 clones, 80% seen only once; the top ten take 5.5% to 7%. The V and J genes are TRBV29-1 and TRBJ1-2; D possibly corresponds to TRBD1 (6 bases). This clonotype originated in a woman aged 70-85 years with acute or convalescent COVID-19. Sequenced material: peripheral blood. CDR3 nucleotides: TGCAGCGTTGAAAACGTGCTGGGGGCGGCTGGCTACACCTTC. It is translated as CSVENVLGAAGYTF.